This TCR beta chain was sequenced during a study of blood T cell repertoires in COVID-19. Study in general: COVID-19 samples, acute and convalescent, were from the United States, Italy and Spain. From T cells, B-cell-depleted T cells, or PBMCs came the material, which was cDNA or gDNA.

Trimming took 0 bases from V and 8 from J, leaving 10 bases between them. This CDR3 is built from 12 residues. Per germline, CDR1 GTSNPN and CDR2 SVGIG (reference sequence). Source study methods: Reference gene primer amplification gave nucleated cell count estimates. Clones were sequenced by immunoSEQ multiplex PCR, and TCRdb holds only the in-frame ones, with some missing. The V and J calls and clone size come from that table; D and trimming were worked out from the DNA. The sample has 270,000 or so clones, approximately 77% seen once. J is TRBJ1-1 and V is TRBV30; possible D gene TRBD1, 6 bases. Sequencing used peripheral blood. This clonotype was sampled from a woman younger than 30 with acute or convalescent COVID-19. CDR3 nucleotide sequence: TGTGCCTGGAGTGTAGCGGGGGGCGAAGCTTTCTTT. It is translated as CAWSVAGGEAFF.